The clone carrying this T cell receptor beta chain has a count of ten or more. Its antigen is as yet unknown. The gene names here belong to mouse. Read coverage stops 4 residues before the CDR3 terminus; the germline J gene supplies the remainder. This entry belongs to a study of CD8+ T cells in alopecia areata. Study overall: C3H/HeJ donors with spontaneous alopecia, about 6-12 months old, supplied skin grafts to approximately 7-11-week-old female C3H/HeJ mice.

The CDR3 covers 16 residues. The germline V gene has CDR1 NNHDY and CDR2 SYVADS. General study findings and limits: Affected lesional scalp, above all in alopecia totalis/universalis, was more clonal than normal scalp. Shared TCR sequences were less clear between patients than in mice, possibly partly from HLA diversity.

RNA was isolated and reverse transcribed to cDNA, the sequencing template. Sequencing was performed with immunoSEQ multiplex PCR; in TCRdb, only in-frame clones are kept and a portion is missing. The table lists around 100,000 clones, with no singletons. The sequencing sample was made of lesional skin. This chain connects TRBV13-3 to TRBJ2-1; 10 bases fit TRBD2. This clonotype was obtained from a C3H/HeJ mouse with alopecia areata. Mouse strain MHC haplotype: H2-k. The part of the CDR3 DNA that was read is TGTGCCAGCAGTGGGGACTGGGGAAAGCAGGGGGCT. This codes for CASSGDWGKQGA. The CDR3 as a whole reads CASSGDWGKQGAEQFF.